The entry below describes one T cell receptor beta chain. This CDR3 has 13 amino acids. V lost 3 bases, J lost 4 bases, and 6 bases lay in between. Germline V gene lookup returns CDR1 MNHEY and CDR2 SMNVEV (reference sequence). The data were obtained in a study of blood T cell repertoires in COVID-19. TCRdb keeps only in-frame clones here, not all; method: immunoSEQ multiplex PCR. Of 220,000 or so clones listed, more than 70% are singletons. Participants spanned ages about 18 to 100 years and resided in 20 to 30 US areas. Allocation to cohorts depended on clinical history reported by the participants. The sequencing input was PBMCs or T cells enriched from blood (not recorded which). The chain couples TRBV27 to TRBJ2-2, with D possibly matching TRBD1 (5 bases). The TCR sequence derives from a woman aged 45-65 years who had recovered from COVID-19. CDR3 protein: CASSLGLTGELFF. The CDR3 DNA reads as TGTGCCAGCAGTTTGGGGCTCACCGGGGAGCTGTTTTTT.